Listed below are T cell receptor beta chains from one sample, sequenced in a study of glioma-infiltrating T cells after dendritic cell vaccination. Profiling relied on immunoSEQ multiplex PCR, and the TCRdb table lists in-frame clones only, not all of them. The sample holds fewer than 85,000 clones, over 75% seen once. The sample here was blood, taken before dendritic cell vaccination. The source of these receptors is a human donor with glioblastoma. Both conserved end residues are part of each CDR3. The D gene is left open where the match is weak. Clone size, where shown, is once, few, many, or a class for clones that have expanded.

v_gene	j_gene	abundance	d_gene	CDR3aa	CDR3nt
TRBV6-1	TRBJ1-2	.	.	CASSRLQGMDGYTF	TGTGCCAGCAGTCGCCTTCAGGGAATGGATGGCTACACCTTC
TRBV18	TRBJ1-5	.	TRBD1	CASSSRQGVVQPQHF	TGTGCCAGCTCATCCCGACAGGGAGTGGTTCAGCCCCAGCATTTT
TRBV2	TRBJ2-7	.	.	CASMPGNYEQYF	TGTGCCAGCATGCCGGGGAACTACGAGCAGTACTTC
TRBV11-2	TRBJ2-1	.	.	CASSPYRFSSYNEQFF	TGTGCCAGCAGCCCATACAGGTTCAGCTCCTACAATGAGCAGTTCTTC
TRBV4-1	TRBJ2-5	.	TRBD2	CASTWTSGQETQYF	TGCGCCAGCACCTGGACTAGCGGCCAAGAGACCCAGTACTTC
TRBV9	TRBJ1-2	.	.	CASSRVQGKYGYTF	TGTGCCAGCAGCCGGGTCCAGGGGAAATATGGCTACACCTTC
TRBV28	TRBJ2-7	.	.	CASSIGFSYEQYF	TGTGCCAGCAGCATCGGGTTTTCCTACGAGCAGTACTTC
TRBV7-2	TRBJ1-6	.	.	CASSSELNNSPLHF	TGTGCCAGCAGCTCCGAACTTAATAATTCACCCCTCCACTTT
TRBV2	TRBJ2-1	.	.	CASRDYNEQFF	TGTGCCAGCAGAGACTATAATGAGCAGTTCTTC
TRBV10-3	TRBJ2-2	.	.	CAIGGAGGSSNTGELFF	TGTGCCATCGGGGGGGCTGGGGGGTCTTCGAACACCGGGGAGCTGTTTTTT
TRBV13	TRBJ2-5	once	.	CASSRALVGDQETQYF	TGTGCCAGCAGTCGCGCACTAGTCGGGGACCAAGAGACCCAGTACTTC
TRBV30	TRBJ1-4	.	.	CAWSSGRAGEKLFF	TGTGCCTGGAGTTCGGGCAGGGCGGGGGAAAAACTGTTTTTT
TRBV7-9	TRBJ2-5	.	TRBD2	CASSLTAGGQGETQYF	TGTGCCAGCAGCTTAACAGCGGGGGGGCAAGGAGAGACCCAGTACTTC
TRBV19	TRBJ1-1	.	.	CASRIQGGEARAFF	TGTGCCAGTAGAATTCAGGGCGGTGAGGCTAGAGCTTTCTTT
TRBV5-6	TRBJ1-2	.	.	CASSYKTAITNYGYTF	TGTGCCAGCAGCTACAAAACAGCAATCACTAACTATGGCTACACCTTC
TRBV6-1	TRBJ2-5	once	TRBD1	CASTATGGIGETQYF	TGTGCCAGCACCGCAACAGGGGGCATAGGGGAGACCCAGTACTTC
TRBV15	TRBJ2-7	.	.	CATSKDREQGYEQYF	TGTGCCACCAGCAAAGACCGCGAACAGGGCTACGAGCAGTACTTC
TRBV6-1	TRBJ1-1	.	.	CASSENYRSYTEAFF	TGTGCCAGCAGTGAAAACTACAGGAGTTACACTGAAGCTTTCTTT
TRBV2	TRBJ1-2	.	.	CASSPSPASGYTF	TGTGCCAGCAGTCCGTCCCCAGCGAGTGGCTACACCTTC
TRBV7-2	TRBJ1-5	once	.	CASSLTIGPNQPQHF	TGTGCCAGCAGCTTGACTATAGGGCCCAATCAGCCCCAGCATTTT
TRBV2	TRBJ1-1	.	TRBD1	CASGQGIGDTEAFF	TGTGCCAGCGGACAGGGGATCGGCGACACTGAAGCTTTCTTT
TRBV18	TRBJ1-1	.	TRBD1	CASSPNRGSGMNTEAFF	TGTGCCAGCTCACCAAACAGGGGGTCTGGCATGAACACTGAAGCTTTCTTT
TRBV2	TRBJ1-5	.	TRBD1	CASIRETGSNQPQHF	TGTGCCAGCATACGAGAGACAGGGAGCAATCAGCCCCAGCATTTT
TRBV6-5	TRBJ1-2	.	TRBD1	CASSRTGHYGYTF	TGTGCCAGCAGTCGGACAGGTCACTATGGCTACACCTTC
TRBV5-4	TRBJ1-6	.	.	CASSPYNSPLHF	TGTGCCAGCAGCCCGTATAATTCACCCCTCCACTTT
TRBV14	TRBJ2-1	few	TRBD1	CASSRQGYPFF	TGTGCCAGCAGCCGACAGGGGTATCCGTTCTTC
TRBV11-2	TRBJ1-2	.	.	CASSLVQGTNYGYTF	TGTGCCAGCAGCTTAGTGCAGGGGACTAACTATGGCTACACCTTC
TRBV10-3	TRBJ1-5	.	TRBD1	CAISETGDQPQHF	TGTGCCATCAGTGAAACAGGGGATCAGCCCCAGCATTTT
TRBV19	TRBJ2-5	.	TRBD1	CASSIAGGADSETQYF	TGTGCCAGTAGTATAGCAGGGGGCGCCGATTCGGAGACCCAGTACTTC
TRBV7-9	TRBJ1-2	.	TRBD1	CASSRDRGSYGYTF	TGTGCCAGCAGCCGGGACAGAGGTAGCTATGGCTACACCTTC
TRBV18	TRBJ1-5	.	.	CASSRGGDGNQPQHF	TGTGCCAGCTCACGGGGGGGAGACGGCAATCAGCCCCAGCATTTT
TRBV2	TRBJ2-2	.	.	CASSRQGGVTGELFF	TGTGCCAGCAGCCGACAGGGAGGCGTCACCGGGGAGCTGTTTTTT
TRBV9	TRBJ2-4	.	.	CASSVAGSTKNIQYF	TGTGCCAGCAGCGTAGCGGGGTCCACCAAAAACATTCAGTACTTC
TRBV27	TRBJ2-5	.	.	CASSTFGQETQYF	TGTGCCAGCAGCACTTTCGGTCAAGAGACCCAGTACTTC
TRBV7-2	TRBJ2-4	.	.	CASSLDENNIQYF	TGTGCCAGCAGCTTAGATGAGAATAACATTCAGTACTTC
TRBV19	TRBJ1-5	.	TRBD1	CASSSRETGVNQPQHF	TGTGCCAGTAGTTCCCGGGAGACAGGGGTCAATCAGCCCCAGCATTTT
TRBV29-1	TRBJ2-1	.	.	CSVDARGNEQFF	TGCAGCGTTGACGCTAGGGGCAATGAGCAGTTCTTC
TRBV2	TRBJ2-1	.	TRBD2	CASRRAGGPIYNEQFF	TGTGCCAGCAGGAGAGCGGGAGGGCCTATCTACAATGAGCAGTTCTTC
TRBV19	TRBJ1-5	few	.	CASSQEVRNNQPQHF	TGTGCCAGTAGTCAGGAGGTCCGGAACAATCAGCCCCAGCATTTT
TRBV6-5	TRBJ2-5	.	.	CASSYVQEETQYF	TGTGCCAGCAGTTACGTCCAGGAAGAGACCCAGTACTTC
TRBV15	TRBJ2-7	.	TRBD1	CATSRDPQGAGDSYEQYF	TGTGCCACCAGCAGAGATCCGCAGGGGGCAGGGGACTCCTACGAGCAGTACTTC
TRBV7-8	TRBJ2-1	.	TRBD2	CASSATSGIYNEQFF	TGTGCCAGCAGCGCGACTAGCGGGATCTACAATGAGCAGTTCTTC
TRBV18	TRBJ2-5	.	.	CASSAGTPPRETQYF	TGTGCCAGCTCAGCAGGTACCCCTCCACGAGAGACCCAGTACTTC
TRBV5-1	TRBJ1-4	.	.	CASSLLFSSLNEKLFF	TGCGCCAGCAGCCTACTATTCAGCTCCCTTAATGAAAAACTGTTTTTT
TRBV27	TRBJ2-1	few	TRBD2	CASSRTRGAGGPGEQFF	TGTGCCAGCAGCCGAACCCGGGGAGCGGGAGGGCCGGGTGAGCAGTTCTTC
TRBV19	TRBJ2-3	.	TRBD2	CASSMTSGSLDTQYF	TGTGCCAGTAGTATGACTAGCGGGAGTTTAGATACGCAGTATTTT
TRBV7-2	TRBJ1-2	.	.	CASSLNPRERGYGYTF	TGTGCCAGCAGCTTAAACCCCCGGGAGCGGGGATATGGCTACACCTTC
TRBV5-4	TRBJ2-2	.	.	CASSLRAKRTGELFF	TGTGCCAGCAGCTTACGAGCGAAGCGCACCGGGGAGCTGTTTTTT
TRBV7-3	TRBJ2-5	.	.	CASSLRQEETQYF	TGTGCCAGCAGCCTACGTCAGGAAGAGACCCAGTACTTC
TRBV18	TRBJ2-1	few	TRBD2	CASSPPLAGGYNEQFF	TGTGCCAGCTCACCACCCCTAGCGGGAGGGTACAATGAGCAGTTCTTC
TRBV5-1	TRBJ1-2	.	TRBD1	CASSYSPGQGITMGGYTF	TGCGCCAGCAGCTATTCCCCGGGACAGGGTATAACGATGGGTGGCTACACCTTC
TRBV19	TRBJ2-7	.	.	CASSIVGSYEEQYF	TGTGCCAGTAGTATTGTAGGGAGTTACGAAGAGCAGTACTTC
TRBV4-2	TRBJ2-1	.	.	CASSPWASASEQFF	TGTGCCAGCAGCCCCTGGGCTAGCGCTAGTGAGCAGTTCTTC
TRBV7-2	TRBJ1-1	.	.	CASSLAQNTEAFF	TGTGCCAGCAGCTTAGCACAGAACACTGAAGCTTTCTTT
TRBV7-8	TRBJ2-7	.	.	CASSPLGRGGYEQYF	TGTGCCAGCAGTCCCCTGGGGAGGGGGGGTTACGAGCAGTACTTC
TRBV10-3	TRBJ1-1	.	.	CAVLPGQHTEAFF	TGTGCCGTCCTACCTGGGCAGCACACTGAAGCTTTCTTT